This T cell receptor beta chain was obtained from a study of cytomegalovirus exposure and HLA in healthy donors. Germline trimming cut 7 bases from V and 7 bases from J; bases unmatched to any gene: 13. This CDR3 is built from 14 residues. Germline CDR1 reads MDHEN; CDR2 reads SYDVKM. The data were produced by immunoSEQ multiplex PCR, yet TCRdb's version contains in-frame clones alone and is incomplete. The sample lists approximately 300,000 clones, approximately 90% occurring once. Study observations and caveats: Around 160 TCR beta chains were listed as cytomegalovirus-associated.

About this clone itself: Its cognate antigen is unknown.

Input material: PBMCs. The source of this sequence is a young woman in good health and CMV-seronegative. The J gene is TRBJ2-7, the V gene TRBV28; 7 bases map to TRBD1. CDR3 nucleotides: TGTGCCAGCACCACCTCCGACAGGGCCGGGGAGCAGTACTTC. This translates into CASTTSDRAGEQYF.